This T cell receptor beta chain was sequenced for a study of T cell changes during pregnancy in multiple sclerosis. Libraries were prepared by immunoSEQ multiplex PCR; TCRdb keeps only in-frame clonotypes and omits some of them. The data show tens of thousands of clones, approximately 90% seen once. CDR1 and CDR2 from the germline V gene are KGHSH and LQKENI. V shed 6 bases and J 10 bases; nucleotides not matched to a gene: 7. The CDR3 runs to 13 residues. This sequence joins TRBV18 and TRBJ2-7; the match to TRBD2 covers 12 bases. The sequencing used CD4+ T cells from peripheral blood mononuclear cells, collected in the first trimester of pregnancy. The origin of this receptor is a female donor in good health, enrolled as a control in a pregnancy study. CDR3 DNA sequence: TGTGCCAGCTCCCCTAGGACTAGCGGGAACCAGTACTTC. It codes for CASSPRTSGNQYF. Using reference TRBV18 and TRBJ2-7 for the parts outside the CDR3, the full variable domain is NAGVMQNPRHLVRRRGQEARLRCSPMKGHSHVYWYRQLPEEGLKFMVYLQKENIIDESGMPKERFSAEFPKEGPSILRIQQVVRGDSAAYFCASSPRTSGNQYFGPGTRLTVT.